The source of this T cell receptor beta chain is a study of regulatory T cells in long-lasting Graves disease. Study details: Graves' patients, diagnosed recently, had received antithyroid drugs under 3 months.

Germline CDR1 LNHDA, CDR2 SQIVND (reference sequence). The CDR3 contains 16 residues. J gave up 2 bases and V 6 bases, and 7 bases lay outside the gene matches. Findings and caveats of the study: Limited sample numbers may have lowered accuracy.

The authors built TCR beta libraries using iRepertoire HTBI primers and Arm-PCR of CDR3 regions. A single record per CDR3 protein comes from TCRdb applying MiXCR to the multiplex PCR reads. The sample has 250,000 or so distinct CDR3 sequences; over 20% are singletons. Regarding this clonotype: Its antigen is unidentified.

This sample's time point: newly diagnosed GD, antithyroid drugs for less than 3 months. Researchers made the TCR library from RNA that was extracted from PBMCs. The gene calls are TRBV19 and TRBJ1-2, with 12 bases fitting TRBD1. This receptor was taken from a female donor with Graves disease. The specimen comprised peripheral blood mononuclear cells (PBMCs), sampled at new diagnosis, from a patient treated with antithyroid drugs. The CDR3 DNA follows: TGTGCCAGTAGATCTCCGGGACAGGGGGCAAACTATGGCTACACCTTC. This sequence encodes CASRSPGQGANYGYTF.